Included here is one TCR beta chain sequence, with context. Antigen specificity is unknown. Time point: pre-treatment baseline. Blood was drawn before treatment and at week 3 after checkpoint blockade. The record originates from a study of blood T cell dynamics during melanoma immunotherapy. General study findings and limits: It remained unknown if the driving T cell clones were melanoma-specific.

Assay used: immunoSEQ multiplex PCR; TCRdb lists only in-frame clones, some missing. The table shows some 14,000 clones, with roughly nine tenths occurring only once. The CDR3 spans 16 residues. The germline V and J ends were trimmed by 3 bases and 0 bases, with 12 bases remaining between them. Per the germline V gene, CDR1 is SNHLY and CDR2 is FYNNEI. The clonotype comes from a human donor with melanoma. The V gene is TRBV2, the J gene TRBJ1-3, with no clear D. The sequencing used effector memory CD8+ T cells from blood, collected from a patient treated with checkpoint blockade. As DNA, the CDR3 is TGTGCCAGCAGTGACTTTAGGGCTTCCTCTGGAAACACCATATATTTT. Protein sequence: CASSDFRASSGNTIYF.